One and the same sample provided the 27 T cell receptor beta chains below, sequenced in a study of Graves' ophthalmopathy and Graves' hyperthyroidism. Amplification of TCR beta CDR3 regions used RNA transcripts. Second-round multiplex PCR came after a first-round RT-PCR that employed HTBI primers. Each CDR3 protein is one row after TCRdb ran MiXCR on the multiplex PCR reads. Here the sample spans about 700,000 distinct CDR3 sequences, around 40% being singletons. Sequencing input: peripheral blood. These receptors were obtained from an adult man with Graves' ophthalmopathy.

The sample holds a few counts of this clonotype. The J gene is TRBJ1-4, the V gene TRBV5-1; D possibly corresponds to TRBD1 (6 bases). Germline V CDR1 and CDR2: SGHRS, YFSETQ. Trimming left V 2 bases short and J 3 bases short, with 11 bases between. The CDR3 is made up of 15 amino acids. The DNA for the CDR3 is TGCGCCAGCAGCTTTTCAGGGGAATCTAATGAAAAACTGTTTTTT. As protein: CASSFSGESNEKLFF.

This chain uses TRBV14 with TRBJ2-2; 8 nucleotides align to TRBD2. V was clipped by 1 base and J by 4 bases; unmatched bases: 5. The CDR3 length is 16 residues. Germline CDR1 and CDR2: SGHDN and FVKESK. The CDR3 loop is CASSQAGLVSTGELFF. The CDR3 DNA follows: TGTGCCAGCAGCCAAGCGGGACTAGTAAGCACCGGGGAGCTGTTTTTT.

This clonotype was seen at least ten times. The gene calls are TRBV9 and TRBJ1-1; 9 nucleotides match TRBD1. CDR1 SGDLS and CDR2 YYNGEE come from the germline V gene. Trimming cost V 2 bases and J 9 bases; bases outside gene matches: 2. The CDR3 has 12 residues. The CDR3 spells CASSVGTGKAFF. The DNA for the CDR3 is TGTGCCAGCAGCGTTGGGACAGGGAAAGCTTTCTTT. The full variable domain, with the rest looked up from reference TRBV9 and TRBJ1-1, is DSGVTQTPKHLITATGQRVTLRCSPRSGDLSVYWYQQSLDQGLQFLIQYYNGEERAKGNILERFSAQQFPDLHSELNLSSLELGDSALYFCASSVGTGKAFFGQGTRLTVV.

This clonotype was seen at least ten times. The rearrangement links TRBV7-7 to TRBJ2-5; 14 bases match TRBD2. This CDR3 is 18 amino acids long. The germline CDR1 and CDR2 sequences are SSHAT and FNYEAQ (reference sequence). Trimming removed 5 bases from V and 1 base from J; junction bases left unmatched: 9. The CDR3 loop reads CASSSKIGTSGGQETQYF. The CDR3 DNA reads TGTGCCAGCAGCAGTAAGATTGGGACTAGCGGGGGCCAAGAGACCCAGTACTTC.

This clonotype was picked up a small number of times. This chain's CDR3 is CATLGQGTEAFF. DNA for the CDR3: TGTGCCACCCTAGGACAGGGCACTGAAGCTTTCTTT. The chain carries TRBV28 and TRBJ1-1, with 8 bases that match TRBD1. After removal of 10 bases from V and 4 bases from J, the junction contained 5 bases not matched to a gene. The CDR3 has 12 residues. CDR1 is MDHEN and CDR2 is SYDVKM in the germline V gene.

The chain recombines TRBV7-9 with TRBJ2-5; tentative D call: TRBD2 (6 bases). The CDR3 runs to 13 residues. The V gene lost 6 bases and the J gene lost 5 bases, with 13 bases spanning the gap. CDR1 SEHNR and CDR2 FQNEAQ come from the germline V gene (reference sequence). The CDR3 reads CASRRDNRETQYF. CDR3 nucleotide sequence: TGTGCCAGCAGGCGGGATAATCGGGAGACCCAGTACTTC.

J is TRBJ1-4 and V is TRBV7-2, with D possibly TRBD1 on 6 matching bases. The length of the CDR3 is 15 residues. Between the trimmed V and J ends, which lost 3 bases and 11 bases, there was a span of 19 bases. From germline, CDR1 is SGHTA and CDR2 FQGNSA. This CDR3 reads CASSLEVYRGWKLFF. The CDR3 coding sequence is TGTGCCAGCAGCTTGGAGGTCTATAGGGGGTGGAAACTGTTTTTT.

In regard to this clonotype: The junction departs from germline at one end; a sequencing error may be responsible. The rearrangement uses TRBV25-1 and TRBJ2-2, with D perhaps matching TRBD1 (5 bases). The CDR3 is 14 residues long. Germline V gives CDR1 MGHDK, CDR2 SYGVNS. In DNA, the CDR3 is TGCGCCAACGCTACCAGGGTGAACACCGGGGAGCTGTTTTTT. The encoded protein is CANATRVNTGELFF. The full variable domain, completed using reference TRBV25-1 and TRBJ2-2, is EADIYQTPRYLVIGTGKKITLECSQTMGHDKMYWYQQDPGMELHLIHYSYGVNSTEKGDLSSESTVSRIRTEHFPLTLESARPSHTSQYLCANATRVNTGELFFGEGSRLTVL.

Points on this clonotype: This may be a read error, as it is one base from a much larger clone. No conserved phenylalanine or tryptophan is present at the end of the CDR3, so a read error is the likely explanation. The V and J genes are TRBV7-9 and TRBJ1-1, with 10 nucleotides matching TRBD1. CDR3 size: 15 residues. The V gene's germline CDR1 is SEHNR and CDR2 FQNEAQ (reference sequence). J gave up 2 bases and V 4 bases, and 4 bases lay outside the gene matches. Here the CDR3 reads CASSSGQGINTEAFL. As DNA, the CDR3 is TGTGCCAGCAGCTCGGGACAGGGGATAAACACTGAAGCTTTCTTA.

V usage is TRBV20-1 and J usage is TRBJ1-5; D remains ambiguous. The ends were cut back, 3 bases at V and 3 bases at J, with 9 bases in the middle. This CDR3 has 13 residues. Germline assignment: CDR1 DFQATT and CDR2 SNEGSKA (reference sequence). CDR3 in DNA: TGCAGTGCTAGGATTTCGGACAATCAGCCCCAGCATTTT. Residues: CSARISDNQPQHF.

In DNA, the CDR3 is TGTGCCAGCAGCTTAGAGCCGGAAGCAAAGACCCAGTACTTC. Its protein is CASSLEPEAKTQYF. V and J are TRBV7-9 and TRBJ2-5; the D is unclear. Germline-derived CDR1 and CDR2 are SEHNR and FQNEAQ (reference sequence). Trimming removed 1 base at V and 6 bases at J, with 12 bases between. There are 14 residues in the CDR3.

In its sample, this clonotype was seen a few times. This chain uses TRBV7-9 with TRBJ1-5, with 9 nucleotides matching TRBD1. This CDR3 is 15 amino acids long. CDR1 is SEHNR and CDR2 is FQNEAQ in the germline V gene (reference sequence). Trimming took 3 bases from V and 6 from J; bases not matched to a gene: 6. The CDR3 is CASSLGTGGIQPQHF. Here the CDR3 DNA reads TGTGCCAGCAGCTTGGGAACAGGGGGCATTCAGCCCCAGCATTTT.

Note on this clonotype: The junction departs from germline at one end; a sequencing error may be responsible. The rearrangement links TRBV2 to TRBJ1-1; D gene uncertain. The V gene's germline CDR1 is SNHLY and CDR2 FYNNEI. CDR3 length: 15 residues. CDR3 residues: CASKGLGNMNTGAFF. The CDR3 DNA is TGTGCCAGCAAGGGCCTCGGGAACATGAACACTGGAGCTTTCTTT.

The chain employs TRBV15 and TRBJ1-2; 7 nucleotides agree with TRBD1. The CDR3 consists of 14 residues. The V gene end was trimmed by 1 base and the J gene end by 3 bases; junction bases not matched to a gene: 2. Germline-derived CDR1 and CDR2 are LNHNV and YYDKDF (reference sequence). DNA of the CDR3: TGTGCCACCAGCAGAGTAGGGACAGACTATGGCTACACCTTC. It translates to CATSRVGTDYGYTF.

Details on this clonotype: This likely comes from a read error, as the CDR3 has no conserved phenylalanine or tryptophan at its end. The rearrangement links TRBV6-5 to TRBJ2-7, with 7 bases identical to TRBD1. Per germline, CDR1 MNHEY and CDR2 SVGAGI. V trimming: 0 bases; J trimming: 3 bases; junction bases outside the gene matches: 5. CDR3 length: 15 amino acids. CDR3 region: CASSYSIRGIYEQYL. Written as DNA, the CDR3 is TGTGCCAGCAGTTACTCGATCAGGGGGATCTACGAGCAGTACCTC.

Regarding this clonotype: The conserved phenylalanine or tryptophan normally closing the CDR3 is absent here, so this likely arose from a read error. Because the CDR3's place on the DNA is in doubt, the DNA is left out and the CDR3 is given as listed by TCRdb. V usage is TRBV2 and J usage is TRBJ2-5. Germline V CDR1 and CDR2: SNHLY, FYNNEI. The CDR3 is 9 amino acids long, termini counted. CDR3 residues: CASSEDQYS.

This clonotype was found a few times. V and J are TRBV9 and TRBJ1-1; D unclear. Trimming took 0 bases from V and 1 from J, leaving 7 bases between them. The CDR3 runs to 14 residues. The germline V gene has CDR1 SGDLS and CDR2 YYNGEE. The CDR3 sequence is CASSVGSQNTEAFF. The CDR3 nucleotides are TGTGCCAGCAGCGTAGGCAGTCAGAACACTGAAGCTTTCTTT.

The V gene is TRBV27, the J gene TRBJ1-4; perhaps TRBD1 as D (5 bases). V lost 2 bases and J 5 bases, leaving 12 bases between the germline ends. Germline CDR1 MNHEY, CDR2 SMNVEV (reference sequence). This CDR3 spans 15 amino acids. In DNA form, the CDR3 reads TGTGCCAGCAGTTTAAGCAGGGTCCAAAATGAAAAACTGTTTTTT. Its protein is CASSLSRVQNEKLFF. Combining the CDR3 with reference TRBV27 and TRBJ1-4 gives the whole variable domain EAQVTQNPRYLITVTGKKLTVTCSQNMNHEYMSWYRQDPGLGLRQIYYSMNVEVTDKGDVPEGYKVSRKEKRNFPLILESPSPNQTSLYFCASSLSRVQNEKLFFGSGTQLSVL.

V usage is TRBV7-8 and J usage is TRBJ2-7; D is perhaps TRBD2 (6 bases). Per the germline V gene, CDR1 is SGHVS and CDR2 is FQNEAQ. V was trimmed by 2 bases and J by 1 base, leaving 12 bases between them. This CDR3 is 15 amino acids long. The CDR3 DNA sequence: TGTGCCAGCAGCTTATCGGGGGTATCGTCCTACGAGCAGTACTTC. Residues: CASSLSGVSSYEQYF.

The rearrangement uses TRBV5-6 and TRBJ2-5, with 9 positions matching TRBD1. The CDR3 has 16 amino acids. In germline, CDR1 is SGHDT, CDR2 YYEEEE. Losses at the gene ends were 1 base for V and 5 bases for J; bases not matched to a gene: 9. CDR3 nucleotides: TGTGCCAGCAGCTTGTTAGGACAGGGGTTGGTGGAGACCCAGTACTTC. Translation gives CASSLLGQGLVETQYF.

The chain carries TRBV11-2 and TRBJ2-7, with D perhaps matching TRBD2 (5 bases). This CDR3 comprises 15 residues. The V gene lost 6 bases and the J gene lost 7 bases, with 22 bases spanning the gap. Germline V gene lookup returns CDR1 SGHAT and CDR2 FQNNGV. CDR3 sequence (DNA): TGTGCCAGCAGGACAATTAGAGGGCCTGAAGGGGAGCAGTACTTC. Amino acid sequence: CASRTIRGPEGEQYF.

The rearrangement joins TRBV20-1 to TRBJ2-2; possibly TRBD1 for D (5 bases). There are 15 residues in the CDR3. V gave up 4 bases and J gave up 5 bases, with 17 bases separating them. Germline V gene lookup returns CDR1 DFQATT and CDR2 SNEGSKA (reference sequence). CDR3 coding DNA: TGCAGTGCTATGGGGCAGGGCGGATGGACCGGGGAGCTGTTTTTT. It specifies CSAMGQGGWTGELFF.

This clonotype occurred many times. This chain uses TRBV4-1 with TRBJ1-1; no definite D call. Germline assignment: CDR1 MGHRA and CDR2 YSYEKL. The CDR3 extends over 14 amino acids. Trimming left V 1 base short and J 1 base short, with 7 bases between. The chain's CDR3 is CASSQVRWNTEAFF. CDR3 nucleotide sequence: TGCGCCAGCAGCCAAGTAAGGTGGAACACTGAAGCTTTCTTT.

On this clonotype: This may stem from a read error, because a much larger clone lies one nucleotide away. V is TRBV7-9 and J is TRBJ1-4; no firm D call. Looked up from germline, CDR1 is SEHNR and CDR2 is FQNEAQ (reference sequence). The CDR3 extends over 13 amino acids. The V gene lost 2 bases and the J gene lost 10 bases, with 11 bases spanning the gap. CDR3 amino acids: CASSLLSGGKLFF. DNA of the CDR3: TGTGCCAGCAGCTTATTATCGGGTGGAAAACTGTTTTTT.

Points on this clonotype: At one end, the junction sequence differs from germline, possibly due to a read error. The V gene is TRBV10-3, the J gene TRBJ2-7; TRBD2 might be the D (6 bases). CDR1 ENHRY and CDR2 SYGVKD come from the germline V gene. The CDR3 length is 12 residues. Here the CDR3 DNA reads TGTGCCACGGATCGGGAGCTCTACAAGCAGTACTTC. Translation gives CATDRELYKQYF.

In this sample, this clonotype turned up many times. V gene TRBV4-1 combines with J gene TRBJ1-2; D remains ambiguous. CDR1 and CDR2 from the germline V gene are MGHRA and YSYEKL. V lost 1 base to trimming and J lost 4 bases, with 13 bases between them. The length of the CDR3 is 15 residues. The CDR3 is CASSQGPFDGYGYTF. The CDR3 DNA follows: TGCGCCAGCAGCCAAGGCCCCTTCGATGGCTATGGCTACACCTTC.

This chain joins TRBV7-3 and TRBJ2-3; 8 nucleotides agree with TRBD2. The length of the CDR3 is 15 residues. Germline V gene lookup returns CDR1 SGHTA and CDR2 FQGTGA. With V trimmed by 2 bases and J by 3 bases, 4 bases remained unmatched. In nucleotides, the CDR3 is TGTGCCAGCAGCTTATCTCGCGGGGGGACAGATACGCAGTATTTT. Its protein product is CASSLSRGGTDTQYF.